This passage covers 9 T cell receptor beta chains from one sample sequenced in a study of cytomegalovirus exposure and HLA in healthy donors (TCRdb year 2017). Library construction relied on the immunoSEQ multiplex PCR assay. For the multiplex PCR, a mixture combining 60 forward primers for TCR Vbeta segments and 13 reverse primers for TCR Jbeta segments was used. The table comes from immuneACCESS by way of TCRdb, which keeps in-frame sequences with V and J called. Part of the clones is missing from these tables; in studies checked, under half for an unresolved V gene and the rest for unknown reasons. A total of over 75,000 clones appear in this sample, around four fifths of them only once. Of the sample, around 0.76% is held by the ten largest clones. The sample taken for sequencing was PBMCs. These receptors all come from a woman aged 60 to 75 in good health and CMV-seronegative.

J is TRBJ2-7 and V is TRBV4-3, with D maybe TRBD1 (8 bases). The CDR3 length is 15 residues. Trimming pared 4 bases from V and 3 bases from J, leaving 16 bases between. The germline gives CDR1 LGHNA, CDR2 YSLEER. CDR3 in DNA: TGCGCCAGCAGCCCCGGGGGGACAGGAAACTACGAGCAGTACTTC. It is translated as CASSPGGTGNYEQYF.

The genes are TRBV25-1 and TRBJ2-1, with D tentatively TRBD2 (6 bases). The CDR3 loop spans 17 amino acids. Trimming cost V 1 base and J 12 bases, with 25 bases left between them. Germline V lookup: CDR1 MGHDK, CDR2 SYGVNS. CDR3 DNA sequence: TGTGCCAGCAGTGAATCGGCCAGTGTGGTAGCGGAAGGAGGGCAGTTCTTC. Protein product: CASSESASVVAEGGQFF.

The J gene is TRBJ2-3, the V gene TRBV27; 13 positions agree with TRBD2. Germline loops: CDR1 MNHEY, CDR2 SMNVEV (reference sequence). This CDR3 comprises 18 residues. Germline trimming cut 5 bases from V and 9 bases from J; bases unmatched to any gene: 17. The CDR3 nucleotides read TGTGCCAGCAGTCCAGGACTAGCGGGAGTGCGGGGTATCGAGACGCAGTATTTT. This translates into CASSPGLAGVRGIETQYF.

The V call is TRBV28, the J call TRBJ2-1; 7 bases agree with TRBD1. The germline V gene encodes CDR1 MDHEN and CDR2 SYDVKM. The CDR3 sequence is 17 residues long. Losses at the gene ends were 6 bases for V and 8 bases for J; bases not matched to a gene: 19. The CDR3 DNA follows: TGTGCCAGCAGCCTAGGTTCGACAGGGCCGTGGGTGGATGAGCAGTTCTTC. Translation gives CASSLGSTGPWVDEQFF.

The chain's CDR3 is CASSLQAGGPGEQYF. The CDR3 nucleotides read TGCGCCAGCAGCTTGCAAGCGGGAGGGCCAGGCGAGCAGTACTTC. The chain combines TRBV5-1 with TRBJ2-7, with 10 bases aligning to TRBD2. Germline V gene data show CDR1 as SGHRS and CDR2 as YFSETQ. The CDR3 consists of 15 residues. J gave up 6 bases and V 1 base, and 7 bases lay outside the gene matches.

The CDR3 spells CASAPTNYNEQFF. CDR3 sequence (DNA): TGTGCCAGCGCCCCCACAAACTACAATGAGCAGTTCTTC. The genes are TRBV5-4 and TRBJ2-1; no definite D call. The CDR3 has 13 amino acids. Germline CDR1 reads SGHNT; CDR2 reads YYREEE (reference sequence). V lost 7 bases, J lost 3 bases, and 11 bases lay in between.

This chain uses TRBV25-1 with TRBJ2-7, with D tentatively TRBD2 (5 bases). Between the trimmed V and J ends, which lost 0 bases and 9 bases, there was a span of 12 bases. There are 13 residues in the CDR3. Germline-derived CDR1 and CDR2 are MGHDK and SYGVNS. The CDR3 sequence: CASSEYFGIGQYF. In DNA, the CDR3 is TGTGCCAGCAGTGAATATTTCGGGATCGGGCAGTACTTC.

The chain recombines TRBV21-1 with TRBJ2-3; the table's D call, TRBD2, was not checked against the DNA. TRBV21-1 is given as a pseudogene. This CDR3 contains 15 residues. The CDR3 is CASSLREEGTDTQYF. CDR3 DNA: TGTGCCAGCAGCCTCCGGGAGGAGGGCACAGATACGCAGTATTTT.

This clone was counted only a few times. The rearrangement uses TRBV4-1 and TRBJ1-3, with D possibly matching TRBD1 (5 bases). V lost 3 bases, J lost 2 bases, and 11 bases lay in between. From germline, CDR1 is MGHRA and CDR2 YSYEKL. This CDR3 is built from 15 residues. CDR3 amino acids: CASSHRESPGNTIYF. For the CDR3, the DNA is TGCGCCAGCAGCCACAGGGAATCCCCTGGAAACACCATATATTTT.